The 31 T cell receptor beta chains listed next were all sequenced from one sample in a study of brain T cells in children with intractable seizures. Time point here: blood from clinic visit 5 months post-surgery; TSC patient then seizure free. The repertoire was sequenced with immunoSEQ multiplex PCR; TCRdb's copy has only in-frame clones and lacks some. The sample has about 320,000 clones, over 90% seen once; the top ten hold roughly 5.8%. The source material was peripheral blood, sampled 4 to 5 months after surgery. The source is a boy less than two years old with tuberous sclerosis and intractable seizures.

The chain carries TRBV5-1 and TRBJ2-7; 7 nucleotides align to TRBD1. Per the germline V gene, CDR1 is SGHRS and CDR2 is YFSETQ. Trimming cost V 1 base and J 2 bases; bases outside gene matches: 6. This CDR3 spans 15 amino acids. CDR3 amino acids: CASSLFGTAAYEQYF. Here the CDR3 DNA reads TGCGCCAGCAGCTTGTTTGGGACAGCGGCCTACGAGCAGTACTTC.

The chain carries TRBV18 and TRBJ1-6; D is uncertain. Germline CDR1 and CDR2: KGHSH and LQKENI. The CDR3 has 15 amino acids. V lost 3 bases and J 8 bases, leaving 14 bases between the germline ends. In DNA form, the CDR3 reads TGTGCCAGCTCACCCTATGCAGGTGGGGATTCACCCCTCCACTTT. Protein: CASSPYAGGDSPLHF. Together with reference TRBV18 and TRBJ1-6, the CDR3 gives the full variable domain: NAGVMQNPRHLVRRRGQEARLRCSPMKGHSHVYWYRQLPEEGLKFMVYLQKENIIDESGMPKERFSAEFPKEGPSILRIQQVVRGDSAAYFCASSPYAGGDSPLHFGNGTRLTVT.

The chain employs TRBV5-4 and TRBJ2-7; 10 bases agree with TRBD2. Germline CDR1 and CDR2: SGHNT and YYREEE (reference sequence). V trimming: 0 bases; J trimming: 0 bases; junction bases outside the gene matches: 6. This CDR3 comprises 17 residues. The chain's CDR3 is CASSLAGSGGRSYEQYF. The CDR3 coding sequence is TGTGCCAGCAGCTTGGCCGGTAGCGGGGGGCGCTCCTACGAGCAGTACTTC.

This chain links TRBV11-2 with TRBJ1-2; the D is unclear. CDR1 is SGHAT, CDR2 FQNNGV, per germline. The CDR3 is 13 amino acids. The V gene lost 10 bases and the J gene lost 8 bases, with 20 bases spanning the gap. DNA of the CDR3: TGTGCCACCCAGTTGGACCTACTTAGGGGCTACACCTTC. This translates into CATQLDLLRGYTF.

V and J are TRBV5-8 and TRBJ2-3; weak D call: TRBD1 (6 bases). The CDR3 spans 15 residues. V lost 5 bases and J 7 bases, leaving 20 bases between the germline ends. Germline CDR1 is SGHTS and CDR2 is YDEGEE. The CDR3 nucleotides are TGTGCCAGCAGGTGGGACACCTTAGACACGAATACGCAGTATTTT. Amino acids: CASRWDTLDTNTQYF.

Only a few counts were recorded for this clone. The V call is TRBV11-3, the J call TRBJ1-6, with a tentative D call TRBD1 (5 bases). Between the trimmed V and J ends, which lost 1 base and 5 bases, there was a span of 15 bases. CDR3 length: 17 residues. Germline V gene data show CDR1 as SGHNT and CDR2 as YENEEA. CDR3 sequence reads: CASSLAVQGRNNSPLHF. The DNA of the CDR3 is TGTGCCAGCAGCTTAGCGGTGCAGGGAAGAAATAATTCACCCCTCCACTTT.

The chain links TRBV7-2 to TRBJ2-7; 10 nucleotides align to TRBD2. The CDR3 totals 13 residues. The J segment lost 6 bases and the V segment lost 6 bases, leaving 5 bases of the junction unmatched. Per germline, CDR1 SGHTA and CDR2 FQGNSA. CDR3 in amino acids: CASRLAGVIEQYF. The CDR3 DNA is TGTGCCAGCAGGCTAGCGGGAGTGATCGAGCAGTACTTC.

The chain's CDR3 is CATQTVSYGYTF. The CDR3 DNA is TGTGCCACCCAGACTGTTAGCTATGGCTACACCTTC. The rearrangement uses TRBV2 and TRBJ1-2, with D uncertain. V lost 10 bases to trimming and J lost 4 bases, with 13 bases between them. Germline V gene data show CDR1 as SNHLY and CDR2 as FYNNEI. The CDR3 has 12 amino acids. The whole variable domain, remainder taken from reference TRBV2 and TRBJ1-2, is EPEVTQTPSHQVTQMGQEVILRCVPISNHLYFYWYRQILGQKVEFLVSFYNNEISEKSEIFDDQFSVERPDGSNFTLKIRSTKLEDSAMYFCATQTVSYGYTFGSGTRLTVV.

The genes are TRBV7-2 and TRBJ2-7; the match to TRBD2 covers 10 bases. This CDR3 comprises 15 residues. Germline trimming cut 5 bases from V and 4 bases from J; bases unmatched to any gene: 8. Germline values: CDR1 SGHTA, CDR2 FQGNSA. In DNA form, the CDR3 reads TGTGCCAGCAGCGCCAGGACTAGCGGACAATACGAGCAGTACTTC. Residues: CASSARTSGQYEQYF.

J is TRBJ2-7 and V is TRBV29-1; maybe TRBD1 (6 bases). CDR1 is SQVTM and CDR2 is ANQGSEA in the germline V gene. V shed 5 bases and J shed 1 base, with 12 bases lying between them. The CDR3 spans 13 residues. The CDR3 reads CSVILDRSYEQYF. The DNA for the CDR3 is TGCAGCGTTATCTTGGACAGATCCTACGAGCAGTACTTC.

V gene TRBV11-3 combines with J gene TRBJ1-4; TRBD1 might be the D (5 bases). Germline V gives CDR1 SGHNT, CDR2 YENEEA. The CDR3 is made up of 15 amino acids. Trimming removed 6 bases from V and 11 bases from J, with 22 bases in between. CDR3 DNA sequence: TGTGCCAGCAGTCTAACCCCGGGACCCGTGGAGAAACTGTTTTTT. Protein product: CASSLTPGPVEKLFF.

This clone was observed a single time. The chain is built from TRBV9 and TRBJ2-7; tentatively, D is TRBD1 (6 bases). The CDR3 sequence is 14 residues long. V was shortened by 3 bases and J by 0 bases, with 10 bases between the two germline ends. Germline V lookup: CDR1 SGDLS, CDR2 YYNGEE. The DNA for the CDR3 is TGTGCCAGCAGCGCCGGACAGAGCTCCTACGAGCAGTACTTC. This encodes CASSAGQSSYEQYF.

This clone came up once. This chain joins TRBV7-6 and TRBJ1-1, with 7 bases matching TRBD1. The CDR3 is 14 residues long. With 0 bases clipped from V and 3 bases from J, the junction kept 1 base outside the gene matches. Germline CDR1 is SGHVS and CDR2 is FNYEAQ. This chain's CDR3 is CASSLATGDTEAFF. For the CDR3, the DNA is TGTGCCAGCAGCTTAGCTACAGGGGACACTGAAGCTTTCTTT.

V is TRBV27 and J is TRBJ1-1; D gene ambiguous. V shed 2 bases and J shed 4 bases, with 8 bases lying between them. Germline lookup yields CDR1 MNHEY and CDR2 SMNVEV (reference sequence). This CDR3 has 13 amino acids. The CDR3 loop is CASSLTMGTEAFF. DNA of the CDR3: TGTGCCAGCAGTTTAACGATGGGCACTGAAGCTTTCTTT.

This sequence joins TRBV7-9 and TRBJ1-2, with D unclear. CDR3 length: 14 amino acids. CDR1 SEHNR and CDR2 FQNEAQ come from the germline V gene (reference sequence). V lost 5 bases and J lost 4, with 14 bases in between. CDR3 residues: CASSTALSGYGYTF. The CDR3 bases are TGTGCCAGCAGCACGGCCCTCTCCGGCTATGGCTACACCTTC.

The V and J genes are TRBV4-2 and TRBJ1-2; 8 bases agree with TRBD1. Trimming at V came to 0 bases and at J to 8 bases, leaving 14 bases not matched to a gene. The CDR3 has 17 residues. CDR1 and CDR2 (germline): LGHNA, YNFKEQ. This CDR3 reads CASSQDFGTGLIPGYTF. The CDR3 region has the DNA TGTGCCAGCAGCCAAGATTTCGGGACAGGTCTAATTCCGGGCTACACCTTC.

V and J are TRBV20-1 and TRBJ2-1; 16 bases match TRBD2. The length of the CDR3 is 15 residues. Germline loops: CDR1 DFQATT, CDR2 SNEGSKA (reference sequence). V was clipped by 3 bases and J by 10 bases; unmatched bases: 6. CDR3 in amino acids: CSASRGTSGRVEQFF. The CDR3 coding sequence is TGCAGTGCTAGTCGGGGGACTAGCGGGAGGGTCGAGCAGTTCTTC.

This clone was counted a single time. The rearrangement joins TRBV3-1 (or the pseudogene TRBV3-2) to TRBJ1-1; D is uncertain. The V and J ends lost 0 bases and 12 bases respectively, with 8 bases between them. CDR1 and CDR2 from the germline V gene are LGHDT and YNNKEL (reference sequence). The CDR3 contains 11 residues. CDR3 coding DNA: TGTGCCAGCAGCCAAGACAAAAGCCCTTTCTTT. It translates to CASSQDKSPFF.

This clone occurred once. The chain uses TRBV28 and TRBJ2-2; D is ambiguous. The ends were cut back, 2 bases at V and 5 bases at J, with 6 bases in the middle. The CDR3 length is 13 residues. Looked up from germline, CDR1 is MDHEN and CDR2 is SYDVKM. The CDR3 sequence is CASSLGVTGELFF. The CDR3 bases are TGTGCCAGCAGTTTAGGAGTAACCGGGGAGCTGTTTTTT.

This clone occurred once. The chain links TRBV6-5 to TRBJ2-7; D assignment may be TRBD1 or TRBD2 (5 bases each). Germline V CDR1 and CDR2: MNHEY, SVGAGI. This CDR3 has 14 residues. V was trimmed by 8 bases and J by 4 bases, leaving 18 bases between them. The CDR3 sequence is CASPKVERGYEQYF. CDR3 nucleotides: TGTGCCAGCCCTAAGGTGGAGAGGGGTTACGAGCAGTACTTC.

This chain's CDR3 is CASSWRGQGSGYTF. The CDR3 bases are TGTGCCAGCAGCTGGCGGGGACAAGGCTCTGGCTACACCTTC. The chain employs TRBV11-2 and TRBJ1-2; a weak D match, TRBD1 (6 bases). CDR1 SGHAT and CDR2 FQNNGV come from the germline V gene. V was shortened by 4 bases and J by 7 bases, with 16 bases between the two germline ends. The CDR3 contains 14 residues.

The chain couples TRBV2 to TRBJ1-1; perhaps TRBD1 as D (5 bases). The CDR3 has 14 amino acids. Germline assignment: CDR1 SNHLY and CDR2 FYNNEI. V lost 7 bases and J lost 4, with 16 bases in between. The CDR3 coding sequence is TGTGCCAGCATTTTCGGGCAGGGATTCACTGAAGCTTTCTTT. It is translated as CASIFGQGFTEAFF.

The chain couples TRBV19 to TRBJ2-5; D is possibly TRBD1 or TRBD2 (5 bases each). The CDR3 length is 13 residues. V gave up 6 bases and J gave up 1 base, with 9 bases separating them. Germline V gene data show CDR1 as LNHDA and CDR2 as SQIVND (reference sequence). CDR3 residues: CASSWDGQETQYF. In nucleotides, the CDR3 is TGTGCCAGTAGCTGGGACGGCCAAGAGACCCAGTACTTC.

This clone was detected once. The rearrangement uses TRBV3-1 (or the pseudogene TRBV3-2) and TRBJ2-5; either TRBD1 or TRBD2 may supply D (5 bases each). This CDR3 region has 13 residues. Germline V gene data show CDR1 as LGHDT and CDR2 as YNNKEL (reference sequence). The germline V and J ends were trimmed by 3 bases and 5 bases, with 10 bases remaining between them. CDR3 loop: CASSQRGGETQYF. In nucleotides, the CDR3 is TGTGCCAGCAGCCAGAGGGGCGGGGAGACCCAGTACTTC.

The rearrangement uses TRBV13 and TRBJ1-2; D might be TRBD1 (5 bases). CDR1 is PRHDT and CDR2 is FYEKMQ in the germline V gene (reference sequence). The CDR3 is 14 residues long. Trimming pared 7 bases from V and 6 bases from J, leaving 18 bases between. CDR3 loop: CASILGGAPDGYTF. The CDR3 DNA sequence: TGTGCCAGCATCCTGGGCGGGGCCCCCGATGGCTACACCTTC.

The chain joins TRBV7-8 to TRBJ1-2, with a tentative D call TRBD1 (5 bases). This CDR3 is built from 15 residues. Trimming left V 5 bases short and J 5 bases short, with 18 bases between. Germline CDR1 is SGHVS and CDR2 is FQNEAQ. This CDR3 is CASSLESGGGYGYTF. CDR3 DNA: TGTGCCAGCAGCCTAGAGTCCGGGGGGGGATATGGCTACACCTTC.

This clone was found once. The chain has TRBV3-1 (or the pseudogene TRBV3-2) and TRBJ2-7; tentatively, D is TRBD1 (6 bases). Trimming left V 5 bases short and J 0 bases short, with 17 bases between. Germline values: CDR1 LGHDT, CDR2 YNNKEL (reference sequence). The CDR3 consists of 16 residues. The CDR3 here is CASSFLPSTGSYEQYF. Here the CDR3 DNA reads TGTGCCAGCAGCTTTCTTCCTTCGACAGGCTCCTACGAGCAGTACTTC.

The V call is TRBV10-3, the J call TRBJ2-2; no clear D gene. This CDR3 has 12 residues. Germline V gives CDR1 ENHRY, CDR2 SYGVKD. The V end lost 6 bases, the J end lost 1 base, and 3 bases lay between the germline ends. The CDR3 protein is CAISQNTGELFF. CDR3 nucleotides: TGTGCCATCAGCCAGAACACCGGGGAGCTGTTTTTT.

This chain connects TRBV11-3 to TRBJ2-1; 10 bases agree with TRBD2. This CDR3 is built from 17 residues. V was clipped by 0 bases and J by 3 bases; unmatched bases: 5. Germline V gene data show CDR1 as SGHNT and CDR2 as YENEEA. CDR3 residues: CASSLDWPSGSYNEQFF. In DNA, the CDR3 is TGTGCCAGCAGCTTAGACTGGCCTAGCGGGAGCTACAATGAGCAGTTCTTC.

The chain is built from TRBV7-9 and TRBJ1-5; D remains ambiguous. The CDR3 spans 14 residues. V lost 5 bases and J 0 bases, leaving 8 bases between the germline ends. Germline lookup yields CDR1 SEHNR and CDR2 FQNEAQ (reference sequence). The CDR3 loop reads CASSGQGSNQPQHF. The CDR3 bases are TGTGCCAGCAGCGGGCAAGGTAGCAATCAGCCCCAGCATTTT.

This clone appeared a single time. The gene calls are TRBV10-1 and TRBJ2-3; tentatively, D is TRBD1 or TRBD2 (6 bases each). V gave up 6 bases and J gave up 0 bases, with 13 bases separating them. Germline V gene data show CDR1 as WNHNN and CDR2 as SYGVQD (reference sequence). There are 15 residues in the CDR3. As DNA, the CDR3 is TGCGCCAGCAGGGTTGGGGGGCCGAGCACAGATACGCAGTATTTT. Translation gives CASRVGGPSTDTQYF.